This T cell receptor (beta chain) stems from a study of cytomegalovirus exposure and HLA in healthy donors. The wider study: Of over 300 genotyped donors, 70% to 85% clustered with self-reported Caucasian donors.

13 Jbeta primers and 60 Vbeta primers were used for the PCR. The repertoire was sequenced with immunoSEQ multiplex PCR; TCRdb's copy has only in-frame clones and lacks some. This table holds about 150,000 clones, 82% found once. Per germline, CDR1 SGHRS and CDR2 YFSETQ. Trimming left V 4 bases short and J 0 bases short, with 17 bases between. The CDR3 covers 16 residues. J is TRBJ2-7 and V is TRBV5-1, with D perhaps matching TRBD2 (6 bases). Sequences were obtained from PBMCs. This TCR was recovered from a woman aged 50 to 65 in good health and CMV-seropositive. The CDR3: CASSPGGTTASYEQYF. The CDR3 nucleotides read TGCGCCAGCAGCCCTGGGGGGACGACAGCCTCCTACGAGCAGTACTTC.